Listed below are T cell receptor beta chains from one sample, sequenced in a study of T-cell memory formation after mild COVID-19. MiXCR, applied by TCRdb to the 5' RACE reads, yields one record per CDR3 protein. The table records 80,000 to 90,000 distinct CDR3 sequences, about 23% of them present only once. Material for sequencing was PBMCs or a T cell subset sorted from them (not recorded which). The receptors here all came from a man younger than 35 who had mild COVID-19 (a few samples of this study predate the infection). Cell type and time point are not known. Each CDR3 is given with its conserved first and last residue. Fields, in order: V gene, CDR3 length, J gene, D gene, clone size, CDR3 DNA, CDR3 protein. A D gene is named only where the DNA matches it firmly. Not every row has a clone size; where given, it reads once, few, many or a size class.

TRBV7-9	14	TRBJ2-5	TRBD1	many	TGTGCCAGCAGTTGGCCGACAGGGGGAGAGACCCAGTACTTC	CASSWPTGGETQYF
TRBV6-1	15	TRBJ1-5	.	.	TGTGCCAGCAGTGAGGGGTTGAGACCCAATCAGCCCCAGCATTTT	CASSEGLRPNQPQHF
TRBV9	16	TRBJ1-1	TRBD1	few	TGTGCCAGCAGCGTAGAACCGGGACAGGGCGTAAGTGAAGCTTTCTTT	CASSVEPGQGVSEAFF
TRBV29-1	15	TRBJ1-4	.	.	TGCAGCGTGGGAGGGACCGAGTCAACTAATGAAAAACTGTTTTTT	CSVGGTESTNEKLFF
TRBV4-1	15	TRBJ2-7	TRBD2	.	TGCGCCAGCAGCCAAGAACCCGGGGGGAGGTACGAGCAGTACTTC	CASSQEPGGRYEQYF
TRBV6-2/TRBV6-3	12	TRBJ1-1	.	few	TGTGCCAGCAGACCAGGGACCACTGAAGCTTTCTTT	CASRPGTTEAFF
TRBV20-1	14	TRBJ1-2	.	few	TGCAGTGCTAGAATATTCCGGGAAATATATGGCTACACCTTC	CSARIFREIYGYTF
TRBV5-1	14	TRBJ2-7	.	many	TGCGCCAGCAGCTCAGAAGGGAGCTCCTACGAGCAGTACTTC	CASSSEGSSYEQYF
TRBV6-2/TRBV6-3	18	TRBJ2-1	.	.	TGTGCCAGCAGTTACTCGATAGCGGTGGGAAGCTCCTACAATGAGCAGTTCTTC	CASSYSIAVGSSYNEQFF
TRBV4-1	15	TRBJ2-7	TRBD1	.	TGCGCCAGCAGCCAAGATCAACGAGCAGGGGGCGAGCAGTACTTC	CASSQDQRAGGEQYF